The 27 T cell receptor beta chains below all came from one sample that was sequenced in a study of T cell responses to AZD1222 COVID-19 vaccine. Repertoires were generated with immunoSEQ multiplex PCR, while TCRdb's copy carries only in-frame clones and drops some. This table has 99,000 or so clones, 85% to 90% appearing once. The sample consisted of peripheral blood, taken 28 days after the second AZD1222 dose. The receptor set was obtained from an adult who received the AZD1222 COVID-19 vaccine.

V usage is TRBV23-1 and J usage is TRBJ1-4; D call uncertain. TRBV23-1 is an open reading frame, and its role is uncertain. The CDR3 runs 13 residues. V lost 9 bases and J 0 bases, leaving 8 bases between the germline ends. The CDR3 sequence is CARKLATNEKLFF. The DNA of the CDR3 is TGCGCCAGAAAACTGGCAACTAATGAAAAACTGTTTTTT.

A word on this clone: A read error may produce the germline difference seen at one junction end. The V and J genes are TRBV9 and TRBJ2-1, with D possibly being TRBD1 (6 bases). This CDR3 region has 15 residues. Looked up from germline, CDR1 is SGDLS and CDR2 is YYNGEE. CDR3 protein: CASSASGTIYSEQFF. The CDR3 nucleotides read TGTGCCAGCAGCGCCTCAGGGACAATTTACAGTGAGCAGTTCTTC.

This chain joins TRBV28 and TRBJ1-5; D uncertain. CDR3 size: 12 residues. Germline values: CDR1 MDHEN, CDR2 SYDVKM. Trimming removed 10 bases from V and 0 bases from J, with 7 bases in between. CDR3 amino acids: CATRYSNQPQHF. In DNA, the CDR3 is TGTGCCACCCGATATAGCAATCAGCCCCAGCATTTT.

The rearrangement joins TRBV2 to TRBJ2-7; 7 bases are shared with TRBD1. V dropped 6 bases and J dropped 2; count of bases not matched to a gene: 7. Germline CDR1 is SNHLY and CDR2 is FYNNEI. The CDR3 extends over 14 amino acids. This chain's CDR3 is CASRTGQAAYEQYF. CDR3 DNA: TGTGCCAGCAGAACTGGACAGGCGGCCTACGAGCAGTACTTC. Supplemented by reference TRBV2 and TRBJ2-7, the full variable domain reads EPEVTQTPSHQVTQMGQEVILRCVPISNHLYFYWYRQILGQKVEFLVSFYNNEISEKSEIFDDQFSVERPDGSNFTLKIRSTKLEDSAMYFCASRTGQAAYEQYFGPGTRLTVT.

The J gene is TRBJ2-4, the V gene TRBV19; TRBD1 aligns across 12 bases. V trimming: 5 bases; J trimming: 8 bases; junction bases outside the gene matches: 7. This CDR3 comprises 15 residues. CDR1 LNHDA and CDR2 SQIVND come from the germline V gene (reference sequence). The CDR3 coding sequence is TGTGCCAGTAGTTCAGGGACAGGGGGCACTGACATTCAGTACTTC. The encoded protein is CASSSGTGGTDIQYF.

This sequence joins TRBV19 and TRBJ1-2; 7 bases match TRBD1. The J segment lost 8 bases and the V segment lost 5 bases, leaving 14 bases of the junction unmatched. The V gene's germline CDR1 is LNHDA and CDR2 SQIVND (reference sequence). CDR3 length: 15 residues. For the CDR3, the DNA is TGTGCCAGTAGTCCGGGGACAGACCGTTCGGTCGGCTACACCTTC. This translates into CASSPGTDRSVGYTF.

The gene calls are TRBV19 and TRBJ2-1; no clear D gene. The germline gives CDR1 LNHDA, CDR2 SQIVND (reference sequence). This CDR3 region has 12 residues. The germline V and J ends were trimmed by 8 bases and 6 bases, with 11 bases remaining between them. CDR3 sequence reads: CASGVASNEQFF. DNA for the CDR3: TGTGCCAGTGGGGTGGCCAGCAATGAGCAGTTCTTC.

For the CDR3, the DNA is TGTGCCAGCAGTTTGAGAGGTCTCGGCAGGGACGAGCAGTACTTC. The encoded protein is CASSLRGLGRDEQYF. The chain is built from TRBV28 and TRBJ2-7; a weak D match, TRBD1 (5 bases). This CDR3 has 15 residues. CDR1 MDHEN and CDR2 SYDVKM come from the germline V gene. With 3 bases removed from V and 5 bases from J, the gap between germline ends came to 17 bases.

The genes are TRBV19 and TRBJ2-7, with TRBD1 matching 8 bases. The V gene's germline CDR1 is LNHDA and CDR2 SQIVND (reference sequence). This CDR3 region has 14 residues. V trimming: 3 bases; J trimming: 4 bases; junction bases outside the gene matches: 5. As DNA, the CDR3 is TGTGCCAGTAGTATGGGGCAGGGGGCTTACGAGCAGTACTTC. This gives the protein CASSMGQGAYEQYF.

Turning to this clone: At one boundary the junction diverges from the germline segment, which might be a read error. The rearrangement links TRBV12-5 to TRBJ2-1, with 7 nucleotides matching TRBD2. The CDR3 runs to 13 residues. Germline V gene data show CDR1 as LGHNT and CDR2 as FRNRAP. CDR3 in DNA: TGTGCTAGTGGCTTGGGGGAGGGGCGTGAGCAGTTCTTC. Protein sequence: CASGLGEGREQFF.

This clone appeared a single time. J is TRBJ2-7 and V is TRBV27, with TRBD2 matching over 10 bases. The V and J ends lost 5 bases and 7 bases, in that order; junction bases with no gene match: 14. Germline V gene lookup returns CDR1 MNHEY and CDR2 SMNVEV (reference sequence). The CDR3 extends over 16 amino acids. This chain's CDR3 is CASSPGTSADYYEQYF. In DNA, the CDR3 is TGTGCCAGCAGTCCCGGGACTAGCGCGGATTACTATGAGCAGTACTTC.

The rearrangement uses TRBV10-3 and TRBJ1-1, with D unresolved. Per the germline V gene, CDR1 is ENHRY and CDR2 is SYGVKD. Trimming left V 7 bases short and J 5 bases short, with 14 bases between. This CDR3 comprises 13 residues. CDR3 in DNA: TGTGCCATCATTCCCACCGAGGGAACTGAAGCTTTCTTT. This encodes CAIIPTEGTEAFF.

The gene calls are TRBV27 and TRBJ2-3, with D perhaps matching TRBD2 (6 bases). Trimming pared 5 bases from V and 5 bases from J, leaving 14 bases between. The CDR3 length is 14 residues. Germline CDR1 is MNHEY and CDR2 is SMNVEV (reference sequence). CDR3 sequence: CASSSGPPLDTQYF. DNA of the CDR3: TGTGCCAGCAGTAGCGGGCCTCCGCTAGATACGCAGTATTTT.

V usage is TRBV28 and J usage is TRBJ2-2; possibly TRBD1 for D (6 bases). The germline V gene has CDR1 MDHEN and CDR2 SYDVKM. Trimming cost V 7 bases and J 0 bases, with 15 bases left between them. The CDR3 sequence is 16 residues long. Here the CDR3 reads CASMDSRTANTGELFF. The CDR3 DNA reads TGTGCCAGCATGGACTCACGGACAGCGAACACCGGGGAGCTGTTTTTT.

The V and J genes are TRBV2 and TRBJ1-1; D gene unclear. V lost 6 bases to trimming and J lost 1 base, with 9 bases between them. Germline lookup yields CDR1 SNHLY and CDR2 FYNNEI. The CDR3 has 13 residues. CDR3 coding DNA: TGTGCCAGCAGCGACGGCAGGAACACTGAAGCTTTCTTT. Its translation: CASSDGRNTEAFF. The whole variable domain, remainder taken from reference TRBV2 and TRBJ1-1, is EPEVTQTPSHQVTQMGQEVILRCVPISNHLYFYWYRQILGQKVEFLVSFYNNEISEKSEIFDDQFSVERPDGSNFTLKIRSTKLEDSAMYFCASSDGRNTEAFFGQGTRLTVV.

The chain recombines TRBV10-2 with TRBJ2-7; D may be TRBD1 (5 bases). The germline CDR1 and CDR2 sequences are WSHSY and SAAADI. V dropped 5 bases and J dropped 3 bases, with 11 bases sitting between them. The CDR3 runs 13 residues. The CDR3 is CASSYDRDYEQYF. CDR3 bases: TGCGCCAGCAGTTACGACAGAGACTACGAGCAGTACTTC.

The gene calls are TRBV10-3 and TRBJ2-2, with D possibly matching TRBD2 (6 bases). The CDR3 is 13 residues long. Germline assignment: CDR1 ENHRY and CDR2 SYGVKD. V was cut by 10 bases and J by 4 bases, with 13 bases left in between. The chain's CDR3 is CATVGGVTGELFF. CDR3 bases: TGTGCCACCGTCGGGGGAGTCACCGGGGAGCTGTTTTTT.

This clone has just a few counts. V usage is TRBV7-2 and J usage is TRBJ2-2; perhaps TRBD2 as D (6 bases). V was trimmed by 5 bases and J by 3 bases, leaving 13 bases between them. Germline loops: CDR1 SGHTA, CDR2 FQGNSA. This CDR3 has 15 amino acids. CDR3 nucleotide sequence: TGTGCCAGCAGCCCCCGGGAGTCCCACACCGGGGAGCTGTTTTTT. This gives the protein CASSPRESHTGELFF.

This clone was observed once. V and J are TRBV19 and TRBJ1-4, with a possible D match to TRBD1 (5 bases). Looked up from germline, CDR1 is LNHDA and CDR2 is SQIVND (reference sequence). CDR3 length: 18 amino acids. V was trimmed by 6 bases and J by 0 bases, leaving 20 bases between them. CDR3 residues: CASSVGWGTVATNEKLFF. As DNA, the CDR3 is TGTGCCAGTAGCGTTGGATGGGGGACGGTTGCAACTAATGAAAAACTGTTTTTT.

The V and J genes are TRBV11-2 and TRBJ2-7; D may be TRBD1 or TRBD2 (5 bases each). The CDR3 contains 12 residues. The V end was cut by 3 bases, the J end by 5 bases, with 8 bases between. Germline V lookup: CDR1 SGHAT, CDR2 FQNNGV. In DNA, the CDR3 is TGTGCCAGCAGCTTTGGGACGGACGAGCAGTACTTC. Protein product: CASSFGTDEQYF.

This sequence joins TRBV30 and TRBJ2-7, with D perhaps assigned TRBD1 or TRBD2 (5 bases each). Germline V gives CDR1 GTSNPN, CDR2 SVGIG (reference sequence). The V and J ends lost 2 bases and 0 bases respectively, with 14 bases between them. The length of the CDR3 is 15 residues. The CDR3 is CAWSFPGTHSYEQYF. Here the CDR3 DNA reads TGTGCCTGGAGTTTCCCCGGGACCCACTCCTACGAGCAGTACTTC.

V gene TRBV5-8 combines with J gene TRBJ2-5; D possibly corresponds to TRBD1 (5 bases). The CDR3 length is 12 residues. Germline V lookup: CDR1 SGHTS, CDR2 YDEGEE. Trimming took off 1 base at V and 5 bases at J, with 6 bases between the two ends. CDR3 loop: CASSLRGETQYF. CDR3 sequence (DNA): TGTGCCAGCAGCTTGAGGGGTGAGACCCAGTACTTC.

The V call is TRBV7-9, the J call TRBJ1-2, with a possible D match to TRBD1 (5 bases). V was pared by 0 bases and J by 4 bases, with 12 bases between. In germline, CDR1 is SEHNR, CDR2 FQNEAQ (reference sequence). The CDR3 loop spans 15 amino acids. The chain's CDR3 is CASSLALAGTYGYTF. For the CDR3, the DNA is TGTGCCAGCAGCTTAGCGCTTGCAGGGACCTATGGCTACACCTTC. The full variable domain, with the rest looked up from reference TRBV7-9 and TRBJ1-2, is DTGVSQNPRHKITKRGQNVTFRCDPISEHNRLYWYRQTLGQGPEFLTYFQNEAQLEKSRLLSDRFSAERPKGSFSTLEIQRTEQGDSAMYLCASSLALAGTYGYTFGSGTRLTVV.

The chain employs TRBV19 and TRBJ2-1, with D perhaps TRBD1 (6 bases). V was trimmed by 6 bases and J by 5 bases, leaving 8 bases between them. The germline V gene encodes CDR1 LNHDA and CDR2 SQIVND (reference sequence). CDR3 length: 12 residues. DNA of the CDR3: TGTGCCAGTAGGGGGGCGGACAATGAGCAGTTCTTC. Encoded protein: CASRGADNEQFF.

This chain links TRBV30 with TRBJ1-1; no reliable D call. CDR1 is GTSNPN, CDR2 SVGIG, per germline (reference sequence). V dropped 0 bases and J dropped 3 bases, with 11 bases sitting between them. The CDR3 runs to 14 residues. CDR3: CAWSVRVGDTEAFF. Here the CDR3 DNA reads TGTGCCTGGAGTGTACGGGTAGGCGACACTGAAGCTTTCTTT.

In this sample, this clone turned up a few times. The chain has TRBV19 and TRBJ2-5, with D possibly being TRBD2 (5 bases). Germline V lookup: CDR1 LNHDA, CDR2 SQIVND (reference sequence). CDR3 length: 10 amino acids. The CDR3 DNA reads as TGTGGGCTGACGGGGGAGACCCAGTACTTC. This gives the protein CGLTGETQYF.

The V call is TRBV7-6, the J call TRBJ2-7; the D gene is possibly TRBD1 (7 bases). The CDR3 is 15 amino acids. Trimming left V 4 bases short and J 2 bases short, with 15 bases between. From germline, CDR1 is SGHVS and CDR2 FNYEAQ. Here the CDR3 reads CASSSGGTATYEQYF. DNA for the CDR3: TGTGCCAGCAGCTCAGGCGGGACAGCTACCTACGAGCAGTACTTC.